Following are 15 T cell receptor beta chains from one sample sequenced in a study of technical replicates of blood from a few donors. Assay used: immunoSEQ multiplex PCR; TCRdb lists only in-frame clones, some missing. The sample lists tens of thousands of clones, roughly 94% seen once, with 0.25% in the top ten. The sequenced sample was T cells isolated from PBMCs. These TCRs come from a human donor in good health.

This chain connects TRBV6-5 to TRBJ1-1; the D gene is possibly TRBD1 (5 bases). Trimming removed 0 bases at V and 11 bases at J, with 16 bases between. The CDR3 spans 14 residues. Germline-derived CDR1 and CDR2 are MNHEY and SVGAGI. CDR3 protein: CASSYSGGDRSAFF. In DNA form, the CDR3 reads TGTGCCAGCAGTTACTCGGGGGGGGATAGGTCGGCTTTCTTT.

The chain joins TRBV5-1 to TRBJ2-7; 7 bases line up with TRBD1. Per the germline V gene, CDR1 is SGHRS and CDR2 is YFSETQ. The trim removed 4 bases at V and 3 bases at J, leaving 4 bases unmatched. This CDR3 region has 13 residues. DNA of the CDR3: TGCGCCAGCAGCACGGGACAGAACTACGAGCAGTACTTC. Its translation: CASSTGQNYEQYF. The complete variable domain, with remaining parts taken from reference TRBV5-1 and TRBJ2-7, reads KAGVTQTPRYLIKTRGQQVTLSCSPISGHRSVSWYQQTPGQGLQFLFEYFSETQRNKGNFPGRFSGRQFSNSRSEMNVSTLELGDSALYLCASSTGQNYEQYFGPGTRLTVT.

This clone has more than one count but fewer than ten. The chain carries TRBV2 and TRBJ1-5; possible D gene TRBD1, 5 bases. Trimming pared 1 base from V and 12 bases from J, leaving 7 bases between. In germline, CDR1 is SNHLY, CDR2 FYNNEI. CDR3 length equals 11 residues. The CDR3 loop is CASSEVRGQHF. Written as DNA, the CDR3 is TGTGCCAGCAGTGAAGTAAGGGGCCAGCATTTT.

The V and J genes are TRBV28 and TRBJ2-7, with 11 bases fitting TRBD1. The CDR3 extends over 14 amino acids. The V and J ends lost 6 bases and 4 bases, in that order; junction bases with no gene match: 5. CDR1 is MDHEN, CDR2 SYDVKM, per germline. The CDR3 protein is CASSWTGGAYEQYF. The DNA of the CDR3 is TGTGCCAGCAGCTGGACAGGGGGCGCATACGAGCAGTACTTC.

This clone has only one observation. CDR3 in amino acids: CASSTWTGGAGAFF. DNA of the CDR3: TGTGCCAGCAGTACTTGGACAGGGGGCGCAGGAGCTTTCTTT. This chain links TRBV6-5 with TRBJ1-1; 11 nucleotides match TRBD1. Per the germline V gene, CDR1 is MNHEY and CDR2 is SVGAGI. The J segment lost 10 bases and the V segment lost 5 bases, leaving 9 bases of the junction unmatched. CDR3 length: 14 amino acids.

The V and J genes are TRBV28 and TRBJ2-7; D not resolved. Trimming took off 4 bases at V and 0 bases at J, with 13 bases between the two ends. The CDR3 sequence is 15 residues long. Germline CDR1 is MDHEN and CDR2 is SYDVKM. The CDR3 DNA follows: TGTGCCAGCAGTTCCCCCGACGGGTTCTCCTACGAGCAGTACTTC. Translation: CASSSPDGFSYEQYF.

This clone came up once. The CDR3 spells CASSYSGRDTIYF. The CDR3 nucleotides read TGTGCCAGCAGTTACTCCGGTCGTGACACCATATATTTT. The J gene is TRBJ1-3, the V gene TRBV6-5; D remains unclear. The CDR3 runs to 13 residues. Per the germline V gene, CDR1 is MNHEY and CDR2 is SVGAGI. Trimming took off 0 bases at V and 8 bases at J, with 8 bases between the two ends.

This chain links TRBV19 with TRBJ1-6; TRBD1 matches 10 bases. Losses at the gene ends were 4 bases for V and 1 base for J; bases not matched to a gene: 1. Germline V gene data show CDR1 as LNHDA and CDR2 as SQIVND (reference sequence). The length of the CDR3 is 16 residues. The CDR3 sequence: CASSTGQGSYNSPLHF. Here the CDR3 DNA reads TGTGCCAGTAGTACGGGACAGGGGTCCTATAATTCACCCCTCCACTTT. Full variable domain (rest looked up from reference TRBV19 and TRBJ1-6): DGGITQSPKYLFRKEGQNVTLSCEQNLNHDAMYWYRQDPGQGLRLIYYSQIVNDFQKGDIAEGYSVSREKKESFPLTVTSAQKNPTAFYLCASSTGQGSYNSPLHFGNGTRLTVT.

With respect to this clone: The same CDR3 is also encoded by other DNA sequences in this sample. The chain employs TRBV5-4 and TRBJ2-7, with 11 bases identical to TRBD2. The trim removed 1 base at V and 1 base at J, leaving 10 bases unmatched. Per the germline V gene, CDR1 is SGHNT and CDR2 is YYREEE (reference sequence). The CDR3 sequence is 18 residues long. The DNA for the CDR3 is TGTGCCAGCAGCTTGAAGGTGGGCCGACTAGCGGGGTCCTACGAGCAGTACTTC. Translation: CASSLKVGRLAGSYEQYF. The whole variable domain, remainder taken from reference TRBV5-4 and TRBJ2-7, is ETGVTQSPTHLIKTRGQQVTLRCSSQSGHNTVSWYQQALGQGPQFIFQYYREEENGRGNFPPRFSGLQFPNYSSELNVNALELDDSALYLCASSLKVGRLAGSYEQYFGPGTRLTVT.

The CDR3 spells CASRDPSSYEQYF. CDR3 in DNA: TGTGCCAGCCGGGATCCAAGCTCCTACGAGCAGTACTTC. V usage is TRBV13 and J usage is TRBJ2-7; D is perhaps TRBD2 (5 bases). Germline CDR1 PRHDT, CDR2 FYEKMQ (reference sequence). Trimming took off 8 bases at V and 0 bases at J, with 11 bases between the two ends. The CDR3 length is 13 residues.

This chain connects TRBV5-6 to TRBJ2-7; possible D gene TRBD1, 5 bases. Trimming left V 0 bases short and J 3 bases short, with 13 bases between. Germline CDR1 and CDR2: SGHDT and YYEEEE. The CDR3 is 15 residues long. The CDR3 region is CASSLGPDKLYEQYF. The DNA for the CDR3 is TGTGCCAGCAGCTTGGGCCCGGACAAACTCTACGAGCAGTACTTC.

V and J are TRBV4-1 and TRBJ2-6; no clear D. Trimming removed 0 bases at V and 0 bases at J, with 3 bases between. Germline values: CDR1 MGHRA, CDR2 YSYEKL. The CDR3 loop spans 15 amino acids. The CDR3, as DNA: TGCGCCAGCAGCCAAGAACTCTCTGGGGCCAACGTCCTGACTTTC. Translating gives CASSQELSGANVLTF.

The chain employs TRBV7-9 and TRBJ1-2, with unresolved D. The CDR3 has 15 residues. Germline V lookup: CDR1 SEHNR, CDR2 FQNEAQ (reference sequence). V was pared by 1 base and J by 3 bases, with 12 bases between. The CDR3 coding sequence is TGTGCCAGCAGCTTAGGGCGTCGGGGAGACTATGGCTACACCTTC. Its translation: CASSLGRRGDYGYTF.

This chain uses TRBV6-1 with TRBJ1-5; perhaps TRBD1 as D (5 bases). This CDR3 comprises 19 residues. Deletions cut 2 bases from V and 3 bases from J, with 23 bases between. The germline gives CDR1 MNHNS, CDR2 SASEGT. The CDR3 protein is CASSEKGLRGARDNQPQHF. The CDR3 coding sequence is TGTGCCAGCAGTGAAAAGGGTCTTAGGGGAGCGCGGGACAATCAGCCCCAGCATTTT.

V and J are TRBV10-2 and TRBJ2-7, with 7 bases fitting TRBD2. With V trimmed by 5 bases and J by 13 bases, 11 bases remained unmatched. The CDR3 contains 12 residues. The germline V gene has CDR1 WSHSY and CDR2 SAAADI. CDR3 sequence reads: CASSYLGREPYF. As DNA, the CDR3 is TGCGCCAGCAGTTACCTAGGGCGGGAGCCATACTTC.